This T cell receptor (beta chain) was documented in a study of T cells and copy number aberrations in small-cell lung cancer. Germline CDR1 MNHNS, CDR2 SASEGT. The CDR3 sequence is 14 residues long. J lost 4 bases, V lost 5 bases, and 3 bases had no gene match. This table comes from immunoSEQ multiplex PCR, and its TCRdb copy is limited to in-frame clones, with some not included. Of 7,500 or so clones listed, roughly 82% are singletons. The chain recombines TRBV6-1 with TRBJ1-4; 8 positions match TRBD1. The TCR sequence derives from a woman aged 50 to 60 with small cell lung cancer. Sequencing used normal tissue next to the tumor. The CDR3 bases are TGTGCCAGCAGTACAGGGGGGGGTAATGAAAAACTGTTTTTT. This sequence encodes CASSTGGGNEKLFF.